A single T cell receptor beta chain is shown here with its context. Here immunoSEQ multiplex PCR was the method, and the copy in TCRdb shows in-frame clones only, minus some. The sample holds 45,000 to 50,000 clones, about 86% seen once. The CDR3 totals 16 residues. With 3 bases removed from V and 0 bases from J, the gap between germline ends came to 12 bases. The V gene's germline CDR1 is LGHNT and CDR2 FRNRAP. The data originate from a study of fetal regulatory T cell absence and autoimmunity. This TCR was recovered from a newborn boy with IPEX syndrome. This chain links TRBV12-5 with TRBJ2-1, with D perhaps TRBD2 (6 bases). Sample: cord blood. CDR3 nucleotide sequence: TGTGCTAGTGGTTTTCCCCGGGAGCGCTCCTACAATGAGCAGTTCTTC. Amino acid sequence: CASGFPRERSYNEQFF.